Below are 15 T cell receptor beta chains sequenced from a single sample in a study of blood T cells in healthy people across ages. A second PCR of 7 to 11 cycles used a sample-barcoded 5' primer and a J-beta primer mix. TCRdb used MiXCR to reprocess the 5' RACE reads, holding one entry per CDR3 protein. The table has 650,000 to 950,000 distinct CDR3 sequences, approximately 44% seen once. The sample was blood. These receptors were obtained from a man aged 55 to 70 in good health.

The chain has TRBV3-1 and TRBJ1-6, with D possibly being TRBD1 (6 bases). CDR3 size: 14 residues. Germline V CDR1 and CDR2: LGHDT, YNNKEL (reference sequence). Trimming pared 1 base from V and 10 bases from J, leaving 11 bases between. The CDR3 bases are TGTGCCAGCAGCCAAGGAAACAGGGTGTCACCCCTCCACTTT. It is translated as CASSQGNRVSPLHF.

This clonotype was observed a handful of times. The J gene is TRBJ2-7, the V gene TRBV28; 10 nucleotides match TRBD2. V gave up 3 bases and J gave up 0 bases; unmatched junction bases: 5. The CDR3 has 16 amino acids. CDR1 is MDHEN, CDR2 SYDVKM, per germline. The DNA for the CDR3 is TGTGCCAGCAGTTTTATAGCGGGGGGAATCTCCTACGAGCAGTACTTC. It encodes CASSFIAGGISYEQYF. Supplemented by reference TRBV28 and TRBJ2-7, the full variable domain reads DVKVTQSSRYLVKRTGEKVFLECVQDMDHENMFWYRQDPGLGLRLIYFSYDVKMKEKGDIPEGYSVSREKKERFSLILESASTNQTSMYLCASSFIAGGISYEQYFGPGTRLTVT.

This sequence joins TRBV7-9 and TRBJ1-1; 7 bases align to TRBD1. The CDR3 has 13 amino acids. Germline values: CDR1 SEHNR, CDR2 FQNEAQ (reference sequence). With V trimmed by 5 bases and J by 9 bases, 9 bases remained unmatched. CDR3 DNA sequence: TGTGCCAGCAGCGACCCGGGACAGCACCAAGCTTTCTTT. The encoded protein is CASSDPGQHQAFF.

The chain joins TRBV25-1 to TRBJ1-6; no firm D call. CDR1 MGHDK and CDR2 SYGVNS come from the germline V gene. The V gene lost 4 bases and the J gene lost 7 bases, with 8 bases spanning the gap. This CDR3 has 13 amino acids. The CDR3: CASSVELNSPLHF. For the CDR3, the DNA is TGTGCCAGCAGTGTTGAATTAAATTCACCCCTCCACTTT. Filled out from reference TRBV25-1 and TRBJ1-6, the complete variable domain reads EADIYQTPRYLVIGTGKKITLECSQTMGHDKMYWYQQDPGMELHLIHYSYGVNSTEKGDLSSESTVSRIRTEHFPLTLESARPSHTSQYLCASSVELNSPLHFGNGTRLTVT.

The CDR3 DNA follows: TGCGCCAGCAGCCAAGCACGAATGGGACAGGGGGTTGGTGAGCAGTTCTTC. Protein product: CASSQARMGQGVGEQFF. This chain uses TRBV5-1 with TRBJ2-1; TRBD1 matches at 11 bases. The trim removed 4 bases at V and 9 bases at J, leaving 15 bases unmatched. The CDR3 sequence is 17 residues long. CDR1 and CDR2 from the germline V gene are SGHRS and YFSETQ.

CDR3 region: CASSQGGISNQPQHF. Written as DNA, the CDR3 is TGTGCCAGCAGCCAAGGTGGGATTAGCAATCAGCCCCAGCATTTT. The rearrangement joins TRBV3-1 to TRBJ1-5; D not certain. The CDR3 length is 15 residues. The V gene's germline CDR1 is LGHDT and CDR2 YNNKEL (reference sequence). V was clipped by 1 base and J by 0 bases, with 7 bases between them.

The chain recombines TRBV15 with TRBJ2-5; D tentatively reads TRBD1 or TRBD2 (5 bases each). The CDR3 consists of 15 residues. Germline CDR1 is LNHNV and CDR2 is YYDKDF (reference sequence). V dropped 3 bases and J dropped 11 bases, with 22 bases sitting between them. This CDR3 reads CATSSDGGPYNEQYF. The CDR3 DNA follows: TGTGCCACCAGCAGCGATGGGGGACCTTACAATGAGCAGTACTTC.

The genes are TRBV10-3 and TRBJ1-5, with D possibly matching TRBD1 (6 bases). CDR1 and CDR2 (germline): ENHRY, SYGVKD. V lost 3 bases and J lost 0, with 6 bases in between. The CDR3 totals 14 residues. The CDR3 spells CAISEQGSNQPQHF. The DNA of the CDR3 is TGTGCCATCAGTGAACAGGGTAGCAATCAGCCCCAGCATTTT.

This clonotype was seen a handful of times. The rearrangement uses TRBV6-2 or TRBV6-3 and TRBJ2-7; 7 bases agree with TRBD1. The CDR3 spans 15 residues. CDR1 and CDR2 (germline): MNHEY, SVGEGT. The trim removed 5 bases at V and 3 bases at J, leaving 10 bases unmatched. The CDR3 nucleotides read TGTGCCAGCAGTCGACAGGGCCCTGGGCGCTACGAGCAGTACTTC. Translated, it gives CASSRQGPGRYEQYF.

The rearrangement links TRBV6-5 to TRBJ2-1, with D uncertain. V shed 5 bases and J shed 0 bases, with 8 bases lying between them. The CDR3 runs to 14 residues. Germline V CDR1 and CDR2: MNHEY, SVGAGI. CDR3 region: CASSVKVSYNEQFF. The CDR3 region has the DNA TGTGCCAGCAGTGTAAAGGTCTCCTACAATGAGCAGTTCTTC.

About this clonotype itself: Since no conserved phenylalanine or tryptophan closes the CDR3, a read error is the likely cause. This chain links TRBV7-6 with TRBJ2-4, with 11 positions matching TRBD1. Germline loops: CDR1 SGHVS, CDR2 FNYEAQ. V trimming: 3 bases; J trimming: 9 bases; junction bases outside the gene matches: 10. The CDR3 contains 16 residues. Here the CDR3 reads CASSLDRGPSGSIQYS. CDR3 DNA: TGTGCCAGCAGCTTGGACAGGGGGCCCTCGGGAAGCATTCAGTACTCC.

This clonotype was counted at least ten times. The rearrangement links TRBV29-1 to TRBJ2-7; a weak D match, TRBD2 (6 bases). Trimming pared 6 bases from V and 5 bases from J, leaving 14 bases between. The CDR3 is 12 residues long. The germline gives CDR1 SQVTM, CDR2 ANQGSEA. CDR3 nucleotide sequence: TGCAGCGTCGTGGCGGGGCTGCACGAGCAGTACTTC. This codes for CSVVAGLHEQYF.

The sample holds a few counts of this clonotype. At one of its ends the junction is not consistent with the germline gene, which may arise from a read error. The chain links TRBV20-1 to TRBJ1-5; D gene ambiguous. Germline-derived CDR1 and CDR2 are DFQATT and SNEGSKA (reference sequence). The CDR3 contains 14 residues. CDR3 residues: CSALPQDSSQPQHF. Written as DNA, the CDR3 is TGCAGTGCTCTACCGCAGGATAGCAGTCAGCCCCAGCATTTT.

The V call is TRBV6-2 or TRBV6-3, the J call TRBJ1-1; TRBD1 is a possible D gene (5 bases). CDR3 length equals 16 residues. Germline CDR1 is MNHEY and CDR2 is SVGEGT. The V gene lost 0 bases and the J gene lost 7 bases, with 18 bases spanning the gap. The DNA of the CDR3 is TGTGCCAGCAGTTACTCGAAAGGGGCTCTAGTTGGTGAAGCTTTCTTT. It specifies CASSYSKGALVGEAFF.

This clonotype was counted between two and nine times. The J gene is TRBJ2-3, the V gene TRBV10-3; a weak D match, TRBD2 (5 bases). The CDR3 consists of 15 residues. The germline V gene encodes CDR1 ENHRY and CDR2 SYGVKD. Between the trimmed V and J ends, which lost 2 bases and 4 bases, there was a span of 13 bases. The DNA of the CDR3 is TGTGCCATCAGTGAGGCCTCGGGATCGGCAGATACGCAGTATTTT. It translates to CAISEASGSADTQYF.